The source of this T cell receptor (beta chain) is a study of T cell responses to AZD1222 COVID-19 vaccine. General observations from the study: There were mostly white British donors and more females than males, and clonal diversity was possibly underestimated. Baseline antibody screening turned up just six or seven seropositive AZD1222 recipients. Nearly half of spike-specific TCRs reportedly target unmutated variant regions.

Doses given second, at about 4 or about 12 weeks, were pooled. TCRdb's copy holds only in-frame clones and misses some; the assay was immunoSEQ multiplex PCR. The table has tens of thousands of clones, 70% to 90% seen once. Germline CDR1 is KGHSH and CDR2 is LQKENI. The CDR3 totals 14 residues. The V gene lost 0 bases and the J gene lost 9 bases, with 9 bases spanning the gap. In the case of this clone: What it binds is unknown.

The starting material was peripheral blood, obtained 28 days after the second AZD1222 dose. This TCR was sampled from an adult who received the AZD1222 COVID-19 vaccine. The chain links TRBV18 to TRBJ1-6, with D maybe TRBD1 (5 bases). Here the CDR3 reads CASSPPSGSSPLHF. The DNA for the CDR3 is TGTGCCAGCTCACCACCGTCAGGGAGTTCACCCCTCCACTTT.